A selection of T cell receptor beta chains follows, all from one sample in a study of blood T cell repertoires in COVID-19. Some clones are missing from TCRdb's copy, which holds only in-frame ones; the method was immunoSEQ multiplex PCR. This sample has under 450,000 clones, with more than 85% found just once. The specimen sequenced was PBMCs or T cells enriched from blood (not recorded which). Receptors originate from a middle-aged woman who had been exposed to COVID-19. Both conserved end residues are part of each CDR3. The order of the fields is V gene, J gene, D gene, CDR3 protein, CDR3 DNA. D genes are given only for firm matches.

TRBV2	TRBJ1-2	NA	CASSSGLVYGYTF	TGTGCCAGCAGTTCTGGACTGGTCTATGGCTACACCTTC
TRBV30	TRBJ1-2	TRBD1	CAWSSRDRIYGYTF	TGTGCCTGGAGTTCCCGGGACAGGATTTATGGCTACACCTTC
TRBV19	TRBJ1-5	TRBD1	CASSPGQGSGVGNQPQHF	TGTGCCAGTAGTCCGGGACAGGGAAGTGGTGTTGGCAATCAGCCCCAGCATTTT
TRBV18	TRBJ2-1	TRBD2	CASSPLGTSGAKTYNEQFF	TGTGCCAGCTCACCTCTTGGGACTAGCGGGGCCAAAACATACAATGAGCAGTTCTTC
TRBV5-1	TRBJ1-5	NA	CASSLEGRVDQPQHF	TGCGCCAGCAGCTTGGAGGGGCGCGTGGATCAGCCCCAGCATTTT
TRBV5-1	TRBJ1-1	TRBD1	CASSFDRVQTEAFF	TGCGCCAGCAGCTTCGACAGGGTGCAGACTGAAGCTTTCTTT
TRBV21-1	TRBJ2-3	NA	CASSKGVLPGLAPSTDTQYF	TGTGCCAGCAGCAAAGGAGTGCTACCTGGACTAGCTCCATCCACAGATACGCAGTATTTT
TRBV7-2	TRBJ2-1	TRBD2	CASSWAGGTYNEQFF	TGTGCCAGCAGTTGGGCCGGGGGGACCTACAATGAGCAGTTCTTC
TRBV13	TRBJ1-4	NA	CASSADRLNEKLFF	TGTGCCAGCAGCGCAGACAGGCTTAATGAAAAACTGTTTTTT
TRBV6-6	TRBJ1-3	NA	CASSREASSGNTIYF	TGTGCCAGCAGCAGAGAGGCGAGCTCTGGAAACACCATATATTTT
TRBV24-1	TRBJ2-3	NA	CATSDLPEADTQYF	TGTGCCACCAGTGATTTACCTGAAGCGGATACGCAGTATTTT
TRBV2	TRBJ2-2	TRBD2	CASISSGSSGELFF	TGTGCCAGCATCTCTAGCGGGAGCTCCGGGGAGCTGTTTTTT
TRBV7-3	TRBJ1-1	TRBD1	CASSYGDRPSAEAFF	TGTGCCAGCAGCTATGGGGACAGGCCCTCCGCTGAAGCTTTCTTT
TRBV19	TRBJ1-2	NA	CASSITGFTVRTNYGYTF	TGTGCCAGTAGTATAACAGGGTTCACCGTCAGAACTAACTATGGCTACACCTTC
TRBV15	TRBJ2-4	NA	CATSRDRGGVAKNIQYF	TGTGCCACCAGCAGAGATAGAGGGGGAGTAGCCAAAAACATTCAGTACTTC
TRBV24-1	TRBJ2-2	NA	CATSAPPGQGKNTGELFF	TGTGCCACCAGTGCGCCCCCCGGGCAGGGAAAGAACACCGGGGAGCTGTTTTTT